What follows are 31 T cell receptor beta chains derived from one specimen sequenced in a study of cytomegalovirus exposure and HLA in healthy donors. The study ran its PCR with 60 Vbeta and 13 Jbeta primers. Sequencing used immunoSEQ multiplex PCR; TCRdb keeps in-frame clones, though not all of them. The sample yields roughly 160,000 clones, roughly 85% seen once. Sequencing was performed on PBMCs. The source is a middle-aged man in good health and CMV-seronegative.

The chain couples TRBV29-1 to TRBJ1-1, with D perhaps TRBD1 (5 bases). V was cut by 1 base and J by 3 bases, with 9 bases left in between. The V gene's germline CDR1 is SQVTM and CDR2 ANQGSEA. The CDR3 sequence is 13 residues long. Here the CDR3 DNA reads TGCAGCGTTGAAGCCAGGGCTGACACTGAAGCTTTCTTT. It is translated as CSVEARADTEAFF.

This clone was detected only once. This chain uses TRBV7-8 with TRBJ2-2; a weak D match, TRBD1 (6 bases). The CDR3 sequence is 15 residues long. From germline, CDR1 is SGHVS and CDR2 FQNEAQ. Trimming pared 5 bases from V and 0 bases from J, leaving 10 bases between. CDR3 amino acids: CASSQTGPNTGELFF. DNA for the CDR3: TGTGCCAGCAGCCAGACAGGACCGAACACCGGGGAGCTGTTTTTT. Using reference TRBV7-8 and TRBJ2-2 for the parts outside the CDR3, the full variable domain is GAGVSQSPRYKVAKRGQDVALRCDPISGHVSLFWYQQALGQGPEFLTYFQNEAQLDKSGLPSDRFFAERPEGSVSTLKIQRTQQEDSAVYLCASSQTGPNTGELFFGEGSRLTVL.

This sequence joins TRBV6-5 and TRBJ1-2, with 8 positions matching TRBD1. Germline trimming cut 5 bases from V and 4 bases from J; bases unmatched to any gene: 0. The CDR3 consists of 12 residues. Germline CDR1 reads MNHEY; CDR2 reads SVGAGI. CDR3 bases: TGTGCCAGCAGTGGACAGGGCTATGGCTACACCTTC. This translates into CASSGQGYGYTF.

This sequence joins TRBV6-1 and TRBJ2-7, with 9 bases that match TRBD1. This CDR3 is built from 15 residues. Germline CDR1 and CDR2: MNHNS and SASEGT. Trimming cost V 5 bases and J 2 bases; bases outside gene matches: 7. The CDR3 DNA sequence: TGTGCCAGCAGTACGGACAGGGGAGGACCCTACGAGCAGTACTTC. Its protein is CASSTDRGGPYEQYF.

The CDR3 reads CASSRQDRDSESLPGWQFF. DNA of the CDR3: TGCGCCAGCAGCCGACAGGACCGGGACAGTGAGAGTCTGCCTGGCTGGCAGTTCTTC. The gene calls are TRBV4-3 and TRBJ2-1; TRBD1 matches 7 bases. Losses at the gene ends were 4 bases for V and 12 bases for J; bases not matched to a gene: 27. The CDR3 is made up of 19 amino acids. The germline V gene encodes CDR1 LGHNA and CDR2 YSLEER.

This rearrangement joins TRBV2 to TRBJ1-1, with 7 positions matching TRBD1. CDR1 SNHLY and CDR2 FYNNEI come from the germline V gene. This CDR3 comprises 15 residues. Germline trimming cut 8 bases from V and 1 base from J; bases unmatched to any gene: 10. DNA for the CDR3: TGTGCCAGCTTCGCAGGGGGAGATTGGAACACTGAAGCTTTCTTT. Translating gives CASFAGGDWNTEAFF.

This clone appeared a few times. The chain is built from TRBV6-5 and TRBJ1-3; TRBD1 matches at 7 bases. V was clipped by 0 bases and J by 0 bases; unmatched bases: 2. The CDR3 totals 16 residues. In germline, CDR1 is MNHEY, CDR2 SVGAGI. The chain's CDR3 is CASSYSRTGSGNTIYF. The CDR3 DNA sequence: TGTGCCAGCAGTTACTCGAGGACAGGCTCTGGAAACACCATATATTTT.

The chain employs TRBV27 and TRBJ2-5; 12 nucleotides line up with TRBD1. The germline V gene encodes CDR1 MNHEY and CDR2 SMNVEV (reference sequence). This CDR3 has 15 amino acids. J was trimmed by 1 base and V by 8 bases; bases with no gene match: 5. The CDR3 DNA reads TGTGCCAGCGGCCGGGACAGGGGGCGCCAAGAGACCCAGTACTTC. It yields the protein CASGRDRGRQETQYF.

This chain links TRBV6-1 with TRBJ1-2; D ambiguous. This CDR3 comprises 13 residues. The germline V gene encodes CDR1 MNHNS and CDR2 SASEGT. The V end lost 1 base, the J end lost 8 bases, and 11 bases lay between the germline ends. The CDR3 loop reads CASSEGRIGGYTF. The CDR3 DNA reads as TGTGCCAGCAGTGAAGGGCGGATAGGCGGCTACACCTTC.

The chain links TRBV29-1 to TRBJ2-1; 13 bases align to TRBD2. The CDR3 is 13 amino acids. CDR1 SQVTM and CDR2 ANQGSEA come from the germline V gene. V lost 4 bases, J lost 10 bases, and 4 bases stayed unmatched. CDR3 DNA: TGCAGCGTTGGGACTAGCGGGGGCGAGGAGCAGTTCTTC. It is translated as CSVGTSGGEEQFF.

The J gene is TRBJ1-3, the V gene TRBV28; 7 bases match TRBD1. CDR3 length: 15 residues. After removal of 5 bases from V and 0 bases from J, the junction contained 4 bases not matched to a gene. Germline V gene sequence: CDR1 MDHEN, CDR2 SYDVKM. DNA of the CDR3: TGTGCCAGCAGTATACAGGGGCTCTCTGGAAACACCATATATTTT. This codes for CASSIQGLSGNTIYF.

The rearrangement joins TRBV5-1 to TRBJ1-1; D is unresolved. V dropped 4 bases and J dropped 8 bases, with 12 bases sitting between them. This CDR3 is built from 12 residues. Germline V gives CDR1 SGHRS, CDR2 YFSETQ. CDR3 coding DNA: TGCGCCAGCAGCGCCCGACTTGGGGAAGCTTTCTTT. Translation gives CASSARLGEAFF.

J is TRBJ2-7 and V is TRBV19, with 7 bases that match TRBD1. The CDR3 loop spans 13 amino acids. CDR1 and CDR2 (germline): LNHDA, SQIVND (reference sequence). V lost 6 bases, J lost 1 base, and 3 bases stayed unmatched. CDR3 in amino acids: CASRRQGSYEQYF. DNA for the CDR3: TGTGCCAGTAGAAGACAGGGATCCTACGAGCAGTACTTC.

This chain uses TRBV14 with TRBJ2-7; 13 bases align to TRBD2. CDR3 length: 15 residues. Germline V CDR1 and CDR2: SGHDN, FVKESK. V was clipped by 1 base and J by 3 bases; unmatched bases: 0. The DNA of the CDR3 is TGTGCCAGCAGCCAAGGACTAGCGGGAGGCTACGAGCAGTACTTC. This sequence encodes CASSQGLAGGYEQYF.

The rearrangement uses TRBV11-2 and TRBJ2-1, with 11 bases matching TRBD2. Germline V CDR1 and CDR2: SGHAT, FQNNGV. The V gene end was trimmed by 4 bases and the J gene end by 5 bases; junction bases not matched to a gene: 4. The CDR3 runs to 15 residues. The CDR3 DNA follows: TGTGCCAGCAGCTACACTAGCGGGAGTCACAATGAGCAGTTCTTC. It is translated as CASSYTSGSHNEQFF. Variable domain in full (rest from reference TRBV11-2 and TRBJ2-1): EAGVAQSPRYKIIEKRQSVAFWCNPISGHATLYWYQQILGQGPKLLIQFQNNGVVDDSQLPKDRFSAERLKGVDSTLKIQPAKLEDSAVYLCASSYTSGSHNEQFFGPGTRLTVL.

The chain uses TRBV6-5 and TRBJ1-2; no clear D gene. The CDR3 is 11 residues long. Germline CDR1 is MNHEY and CDR2 is SVGAGI. V lost 6 bases and J lost 3, with 5 bases in between. The CDR3 DNA reads as TGTGCCAGCAGGGGCGACTATGGCTACACCTTC. It codes for CASRGDYGYTF.

The CDR3 DNA is TGTGCCAGCAGTTCCGGGACAGGGTACGAAAAACTGTTTTTT. This codes for CASSSGTGYEKLFF. V gene TRBV6-5 combines with J gene TRBJ1-4; 9 bases align to TRBD1. The CDR3 spans 14 residues. Germline V gene sequence: CDR1 MNHEY, CDR2 SVGAGI. V gave up 4 bases and J gave up 8 bases; unmatched junction bases: 5.

J is TRBJ1-4 and V is TRBV28; tentative D call: TRBD1 (6 bases). Germline CDR1 MDHEN, CDR2 SYDVKM. This CDR3 is 15 amino acids long. The germline V and J ends were trimmed by 5 bases and 8 bases, with 18 bases remaining between them. The CDR3 sequence is CASSPYGGAREKLFF. CDR3 DNA: TGTGCCAGCAGTCCGTACGGGGGGGCGAGAGAAAAACTGTTTTTT.

This chain uses TRBV5-5 with TRBJ2-7; tentatively, D is TRBD1 (6 bases). CDR3 length: 16 residues. The V gene's germline CDR1 is SGHKS and CDR2 YYEKEE (reference sequence). V dropped 1 base and J dropped 1 base, with 15 bases sitting between them. The CDR3 DNA reads as TGTGCCAGCAGCTTGAGGGTGTCAGGGGTATCCTACGAGCAGTACTTC. Its protein is CASSLRVSGVSYEQYF.

CDR3 protein: CATSRYGLARTNEQFF. For the CDR3, the DNA is TGTGCCACCAGCAGATATGGACTAGCGCGCACCAATGAGCAGTTCTTC. The rearrangement joins TRBV15 to TRBJ2-1; TRBD2 aligns across 9 bases. This CDR3 spans 16 amino acids. Germline lookup yields CDR1 LNHNV and CDR2 YYDKDF (reference sequence). Trimming removed 2 bases from V and 6 bases from J; junction bases left unmatched: 8. The full variable domain, in which reference TRBV15 and TRBJ2-1 provide the parts outside the CDR3, is DAMVIQNPRYQVTQFGKPVTLSCSQTLNHNVMYWYQQKSSQAPKLLFHYYDKDFNNEADTPDNFQSRRPNTSFCFLDIRSPGLGDTAMYLCATSRYGLARTNEQFFGPGTRLTVL.

V is TRBV6-1 and J is TRBJ2-1; a possible D gene is TRBD2 (6 bases). V lost 5 bases and J lost 7, with 15 bases in between. The CDR3 consists of 14 residues. Germline V gene data show CDR1 as MNHNS and CDR2 as SASEGT. CDR3 sequence (DNA): TGTGCCAGCAGTCTTCAGCGGACTACAAATGAGCAGTTCTTC. It translates to CASSLQRTTNEQFF.

This clone has a handful of counts. This chain connects TRBV5-8 to TRBJ2-7; 9 bases map to TRBD1. In germline, CDR1 is SGHTS, CDR2 YDEGEE. CDR3 length: 13 residues. Germline trimming cut 4 bases from V and 4 bases from J; bases unmatched to any gene: 3. The CDR3 is CASSRDRDYEQYF. For the CDR3, the DNA is TGTGCCAGCAGCCGGGACAGGGATTACGAGCAGTACTTC.

The rearrangement links TRBV19 to TRBJ2-2; 9 positions agree with TRBD2. The CDR3 length is 15 residues. The germline V gene has CDR1 LNHDA and CDR2 SQIVND (reference sequence). The trim removed 3 bases at V and 7 bases at J, leaving 6 bases unmatched. CDR3 sequence: CASSIASGKGGELFF. DNA of the CDR3: TGTGCCAGTAGTATTGCTAGCGGGAAGGGCGGGGAGCTGTTTTTT.

V gene TRBV7-9 combines with J gene TRBJ1-1; perhaps TRBD1 as D (5 bases). Trimming shortened V by 1 base and J by 6 bases, and 9 bases separated the two germline ends. The CDR3 length is 13 residues. Germline V CDR1 and CDR2: SEHNR, FQNEAQ (reference sequence). CDR3 sequence (DNA): TGTGCCAGCAGCTTAGGGGGGGACGCTGAAGCTTTCTTT. The encoded protein is CASSLGGDAEAFF.

The chain couples TRBV6-5 to TRBJ1-2, with 9 nucleotides matching TRBD1. The V gene end was trimmed by 2 bases and the J gene end by 2 bases; junction bases not matched to a gene: 0. CDR3 length: 14 residues. Germline V CDR1 and CDR2: MNHEY, SVGAGI. DNA for the CDR3: TGTGCCAGCAGTTACGGGACAGGGAACTATGGCTACACCTTC. Encoded protein: CASSYGTGNYGYTF.

V usage is TRBV7-9 and J usage is TRBJ2-2; 8 positions match TRBD2. Germline values: CDR1 SEHNR, CDR2 FQNEAQ (reference sequence). V was pared by 1 base and J by 4 bases, with 5 bases of the junction left unmatched. CDR3 length: 16 residues. In DNA form, the CDR3 reads TGTGCCAGCAGCTTAGGGAGCGGGAGTGGCACCGGGGAGCTGTTTTTT. As protein: CASSLGSGSGTGELFF.

The chain couples TRBV5-1 to TRBJ2-3; maybe TRBD1 (5 bases). The CDR3 has 12 residues. Trimming cost V 4 bases and J 9 bases, with 12 bases left between them. CDR1 is SGHRS, CDR2 YFSETQ, per germline. The chain's CDR3 is CASSLQGWTQYF. The DNA of the CDR3 is TGCGCCAGCAGCCTCCAGGGTTGGACGCAGTATTTT.

This chain links TRBV19 with TRBJ2-1; 9 positions match TRBD1. The CDR3 has 15 residues. Losses at the gene ends were 3 bases for V and 7 bases for J; bases not matched to a gene: 7. The V gene's germline CDR1 is LNHDA and CDR2 SQIVND (reference sequence). CDR3 in DNA: TGTGCCAGTAGTATTAGACAGGGGGGGACTAATGAGCAGTTCTTC. Translating gives CASSIRQGGTNEQFF.

The V gene is TRBV6-1, the J gene TRBJ1-1; D gene ambiguous. Trimming cost V 1 base and J 0 bases, with 15 bases left between them. Per germline, CDR1 MNHNS and CDR2 SASEGT. The CDR3 loop spans 17 amino acids. The CDR3 region is CASSEGHTGSLNTEAFF. The CDR3 coding sequence is TGTGCCAGCAGTGAAGGTCATACGGGGTCTTTGAACACTGAAGCTTTCTTT.

The chain is built from TRBV28 and TRBJ1-3; D is possibly TRBD1 (5 bases). V lost 2 bases and J lost 10, with 15 bases in between. CDR1 is MDHEN and CDR2 is SYDVKM in the germline V gene. The CDR3 loop spans 14 amino acids. This chain's CDR3 is CASSLGQGWQTIYF. CDR3 DNA: TGTGCCAGCAGTTTAGGGCAGGGATGGCAAACCATATATTTT.

In nucleotides, the CDR3 is TGTGCCAGCAGCTTATACCAGGGTCCCACAGATACGCAGTATTTT. It encodes CASSLYQGPTDTQYF. This sequence joins TRBV11-2 and TRBJ2-3; a weak D match, TRBD1 (5 bases). Germline CDR1 and CDR2: SGHAT and FQNNGV. The CDR3 runs to 15 residues. Between the trimmed V and J ends, which lost 2 bases and 2 bases, there was a span of 11 bases.